This is a list of T cell receptor beta chains from one sample in a study of blood T cells in healthy people across ages. Each CDR3 protein is one row after TCRdb ran MiXCR on the 5' RACE reads. The data contain hundreds of thousands of distinct CDR3 sequences, roughly 49% of them singletons. The sequenced sample was blood. These receptors were taken from a woman in her fifties or sixties in good health. The CDR3 runs from the conserved cysteine through the conserved F or W. The D gene is left open where the match is weak. The listing skips clone size in some rows; elsewhere it reads once, few, many or a size class.

d_gene	abundance	v_gene	j_gene	CDR3nt	CDR3aa
.	few	TRBV24-1	TRBJ2-6	TGTGCCACCAGTGTTTCAGGGGCCAGCGACTCTGGGGCCAACGTCCTGACTTTC	CATSVSGASDSGANVLTF
.	.	TRBV2	TRBJ1-2	TGTGCCAGCAGTGAAGGAGAGCAGGGTCTTGGCTACACCTTC	CASSEGEQGLGYTF
TRBD1	many	TRBV4-2	TRBJ1-2	TGTGCCAGCAGCCGAGACAGGGCTGGCTACACCTTC	CASSRDRAGYTF
.	.	TRBV29-1	TRBJ1-1	TGCAGCGTGGCCCACCGGTGGGGGGGCACTGAAGCTTTCTTT	CSVAHRWGGTEAFF
.	many	TRBV29-1	TRBJ1-2	TGCAGCGTTGACGCCGGGGCGGACTATGGCTACACCTTC	CSVDAGADYGYTF
.	.	TRBV12-3/TRBV12-4	TRBJ2-7	TGTGCCAGCAGTTTGAGGGGCGGACAGAACTACGAGCAGTACTTC	CASSLRGGQNYEQYF
.	.	TRBV2	TRBJ2-7	TGTGCCAGCCACCGGGACGGAGCCTACGAGCAGTACTTC	CASHRDGAYEQYF
.	.	TRBV7-8	TRBJ2-2	TGTGCCAGCAGCTCACACCAGACAGGGAACACCGGGGAGCTGTTTTTT	CASSSHQTGNTGELFF
.	few	TRBV4-3	TRBJ2-7	TGCGCCAGCAGCCAGGGTCCCGAGAACGAGCAGTACTTC	CASSQGPENEQYF
.	.	TRBV30	TRBJ1-2	TGTGCCTGGACCCTTGGGTATGACTATGGCTACACCTTC	CAWTLGYDYGYTF
.	.	TRBV29-1	TRBJ2-5	TGCAGCGTTGAACTGAGTTCGGGGACCCAGTACTTC	CSVELSSGTQYF
.	.	TRBV3-1	TRBJ2-7	TGTGCCAGCAGCCAACGACCGGGGGCCGGGCACGAGCAGTACTTC	CASSQRPGAGHEQYF
.	once	TRBV10-3	TRBJ1-1	TGTGCCATCAGTGAGGGTGGGATACTGAACACTGAAGCTTTCTTT	CAISEGGILNTEAFF
.	.	TRBV5-1	TRBJ2-1	TGCGCCAGCAGCCCCTTGACAGGGAGGGTGAATGAGCAGTTCTTC	CASSPLTGRVNEQFF
TRBD1	.	TRBV25-1	TRBJ2-7	TGTGCCAGCAGTCCGGGACAGGGGGAGTACTTC	CASSPGQGEYF
.	.	TRBV11-2	TRBJ2-3	TGTGCCAGCAGCTTAGGCAGGCCAGGAGTGGATACGCAGTATTTT	CASSLGRPGVDTQYF